A selection of T cell receptor beta chains follows, all from one sample in a study of blood T cell repertoires in COVID-19. Repertoires were generated with immunoSEQ multiplex PCR, while TCRdb's copy carries only in-frame clones and drops some. The sample lists fewer than 70,000 clones; 85% were seen once. The sequenced material came from peripheral blood. The receptors shown here come from a man older than 75 with acute or convalescent COVID-19. Both conserved end residues are part of each CDR3. Each record gives: clone size, D gene, V gene, J gene, CDR3 DNA, CDR3 protein. D genes are given only for firm matches. Clone size appears in some rows only: once, few, many, or a class for an expanded clone.

-,TRBD1,TRBV7-2,TRBJ1-1,TGTGCCAGCAGCATCCGACAGGGGAACACTGAAGCTTTCTTT,CASSIRQGNTEAFF
-,TRBD2,TRBV5-1,TRBJ2-1,TGCGCCAGCAGCTTGGACCCGGGGGGATATTACAATGAGCAGTTCTTC,CASSLDPGGYYNEQFF
-,-,TRBV20-1,TRBJ1-1,TGCAGTGCTACCCGCCAGGGTGAAGCTTTCTTT,CSATRQGEAFF
once,-,TRBV7-9,TRBJ2-2,TGTGCCAGCAGCTCACAGGGCACCGGGGAGCTGTTTTTT,CASSSQGTGELFF
-,-,TRBV7-2,TRBJ2-5,TGTGCCAGCAGCTTCGAGGCCAGCGCTGAGTCCCAGTACTTC,CASSFEASAESQYF
many,TRBD1,TRBV6-2/TRBV6-3,TRBJ2-2,TGTGCCAGCAGTCCGGGACAGGGGGCAGGCGGGGAGCTGTTTTTT,CASSPGQGAGGELFF
-,TRBD1,TRBV13,TRBJ2-5,TGTGCCAGCAGCTTTGACAGGGGAGAAGAGACCCAGTACTTC,CASSFDRGEETQYF
-,TRBD1,TRBV19,TRBJ1-1,TGTGCCAGTAGCCTCAGGGGGGCAGCTTTCTTT,CASSLRGAAFF
-,-,TRBV24-1,TRBJ1-5,TGTGCCACCAGTGGGGTTCTAGGCAATCAGCCCCAGCATTTT,CATSGVLGNQPQHF
-,-,TRBV5-6,TRBJ2-5,TGTGCCAGCAGCTTTCGGTGGGATAGCGAACAAGAGACCCAGTACTTC,CASSFRWDSEQETQYF
-,TRBD1,TRBV18,TRBJ1-1,TGTGCCAGCTCACCAGGGACAGGCACGGAAGCTTTCTTT,CASSPGTGTEAFF
-,TRBD1,TRBV9,TRBJ1-2,TGTGCCAGCAGCGCCAGAACAGGGGCAAACTATGGCTACACCTTC,CASSARTGANYGYTF
-,-,TRBV6-2/TRBV6-3,TRBJ2-1,TGTGCCAGCAGTTACACCCTCCGACTCAATGAGCAGTTCTTC,CASSYTLRLNEQFF
-,-,TRBV24-1,TRBJ2-1,TGTGCCGCCGTTCTAAGGGACAACGCCTTCAATGAGCAGTTCTTC,CAAVLRDNAFNEQFF
-,-,TRBV28,TRBJ2-6,TGTGCCAGCAGCCGGGGGACTGGGGCCAACGTCCTGACTTTC,CASSRGTGANVLTF